Here is one TCR beta chain with its context. Its antigen remains unidentified. CDR3 length equals 16 residues. Germline assignment: CDR1 MNHNY and CDR2 SVGAGI (reference sequence). V was pared by 1 base and J by 10 bases, with 15 bases of the junction left unmatched. Each CDR3 protein gets one entry after TCRdb re-called the reads with MiXCR. The table shows some 500,000 distinct CDR3 sequences, with roughly a third occurring only once. This sample is drawn from a study of T cell repertoires in cytomegalovirus infection. Study-wide results and caveats: Dominating the ex vivo response were HLA-C-restricted CMV-specific TCR beta clonotypes.

This receptor was taken from a human donor in good health (CMV status not recorded). Some clones in this sample may be carry-over from other donors' samples. The chain employs TRBV6-6 and TRBJ1-1, with TRBD1 matching 7 bases. The sequenced sample was cultured PBMCs, obtained from culture after CMV antigen stimulation. The CDR3 protein is CASSYLSSDRALGAFF. The CDR3, as DNA: TGTGCCAGCAGTTACTTATCCTCAGACAGGGCCCTGGGAGCTTTCTTT.